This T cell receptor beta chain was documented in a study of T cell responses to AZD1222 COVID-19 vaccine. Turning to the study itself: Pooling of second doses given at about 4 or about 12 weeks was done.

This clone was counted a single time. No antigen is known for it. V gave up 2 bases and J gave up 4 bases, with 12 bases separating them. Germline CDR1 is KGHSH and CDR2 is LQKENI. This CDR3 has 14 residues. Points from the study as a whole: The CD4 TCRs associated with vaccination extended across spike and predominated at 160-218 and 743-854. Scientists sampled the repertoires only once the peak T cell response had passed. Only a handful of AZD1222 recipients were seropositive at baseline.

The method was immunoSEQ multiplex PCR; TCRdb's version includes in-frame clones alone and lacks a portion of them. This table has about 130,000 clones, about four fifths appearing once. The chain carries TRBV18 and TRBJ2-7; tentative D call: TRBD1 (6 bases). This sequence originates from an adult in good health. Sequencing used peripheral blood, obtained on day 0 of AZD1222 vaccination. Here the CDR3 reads CASSPEQGLYEQYF. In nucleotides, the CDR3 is TGTGCCAGCTCACCAGAACAGGGTCTGTACGAGCAGTACTTC.